The clone carrying this T cell receptor (beta chain) has a single count. The source of the sample is a study of blood T cell repertoires in COVID-19. Across the whole study: COVID-19 samples collected from the United States, Italy and Spain covered acute and convalescent phases. T cells, B-cell-depleted T cells, or PBMCs supplied cDNA or gDNA.

Germline-derived CDR1 and CDR2 are LNHDA and SQIVND (reference sequence). The length of the CDR3 is 14 residues. V was clipped by 6 bases and J by 5 bases, with 14 bases between them. Under the authors' procedure: By means of reference gene primer amplification, nucleated cell counts were estimated. Here immunoSEQ multiplex PCR was the method, and the copy in TCRdb shows in-frame clones only, minus some. The D gene and trimming were derived from the DNA, and the V and J assignments and clone size from that table. Among under 150,000 clones listed, over 55% were seen once. The sequenced sample consisted of peripheral blood. The chain links TRBV19 to TRBJ1-5; D may be TRBD1 (6 bases). This clonotype was obtained from a woman in her seventies with acute or convalescent COVID-19. CDR3 sequence reads: CASSHRVTDQPQHF. CDR3 DNA sequence: TGTGCCAGTAGCCACAGGGTCACAGATCAGCCCCAGCATTTT.